This TCR beta chain was recovered during a study of CD8 T cells in Susac syndrome. Germline values: CDR1 SQVTM, CDR2 ANQGSEA. Trimming removed 4 bases from V and 0 bases from J, with 13 bases in between. The CDR3 is 14 residues long. When the RNA was reverse transcribed, random hexamers were used with an input of roughly 0.5 to 1 ug. In TCRdb, the immunoSEQ multiplex PCR reads were re-called with MiXCR into one record per CDR3 protein. The sample holds about 110,000 distinct CDR3 sequences; roughly 94% are singletons and the top ten take 0.4% to 0.5%. Sample: CD8+ T cells from PBMCs. The TCR was taken from a human donor with Susac syndrome. V and J are TRBV29-1 and TRBJ2-7; no definite D call. The CDR3 DNA follows: TGCAGCGTTGGAAAGTGGGAAAGCTCCTACGAGCAGTACTTC. Translated: CSVGKWESSYEQYF.